This T cell receptor beta chain was observed in a study of blood T cell repertoires in COVID-19. Trimming removed 1 base at V and 1 base at J, with 12 bases between. The germline CDR1 and CDR2 sequences are SGHRS and YFSETQ. The CDR3 runs 16 residues. The repertoire was sequenced with immunoSEQ multiplex PCR; TCRdb's copy has only in-frame clones and lacks some. The table has around 130,000 clones, around 82% seen once. Sequencing used peripheral blood. The receptor was isolated from a woman in her 30s who had recovered from COVID-19. J is TRBJ2-1 and V is TRBV5-1, with a possible D match to TRBD1 (6 bases). In DNA, the CDR3 is TGCGCCAGCAGCTTGCTCGTAGGGGGTTCCTACAATGAGCAGTTCTTC. It is translated as CASSLLVGGSYNEQFF.